These 28 T cell receptor beta chains came from one sample sequenced in a study of T cell repertoires in cytomegalovirus infection. No antigen has been identified for these receptors. TCRdb re-called the reads with MiXCR, one entry per CDR3 protein. This sample has hundreds of thousands of distinct CDR3 sequences, with 30% to 40% found just once. The sample here was cultured CD8+ T cells from PBMCs, taken from culture after CMV antigen stimulation. The receptors were sampled from a human donor in good health (CMV status not recorded). Some clones in this sample may be carry-over from other donors' samples.

This clonotype appeared a few times. The chain joins TRBV24-1 to TRBJ2-1, with D possibly being TRBD1 (5 bases). The CDR3 has 13 residues. The V gene's germline CDR1 is KGHDR and CDR2 SFDVKD. Trimming removed 1 base from V and 8 bases from J, with 8 bases in between. CDR3 protein: CATSDLRGYEQFF. CDR3 nucleotides: TGTGCCACCAGTGATTTAAGGGGCTATGAGCAGTTCTTC.

The chain is built from TRBV12-3 or TRBV12-4 and TRBJ2-2; tentatively, D is TRBD2 (6 bases). The CDR3 extends over 15 amino acids. V shed 11 bases and J shed 1 base, with 17 bases lying between them. The CDR3 region is CALRAAAGNTGELFF. In DNA form, the CDR3 reads TGTGCCCTCAGGGCGGCAGCGGGGAACACCGGGGAGCTGTTTTTT.

This clonotype was counted at least ten times. This chain links TRBV7-2 with TRBJ2-7; D remains ambiguous. V was trimmed by 5 bases and J by 2 bases, leaving 13 bases between them. CDR3 size: 14 residues. In germline, CDR1 is SGHTA, CDR2 FQGNSA. Here the CDR3 reads CASSPRWGTYEQYF. The CDR3 region has the DNA TGTGCCAGCAGCCCGAGGTGGGGAACCTACGAGCAGTACTTC. The full variable domain, its missing parts supplied by reference TRBV7-2 and TRBJ2-7, is GAGVSQSPSNKVTEKGKDVELRCDPISGHTALYWYRQSLGQGLEFLIYFQGNSAPDKSGLPSDRFSAERTGGSVSTLTIQRTQQEDSAVYLCASSPRWGTYEQYFGPGTRLTVT.

This clonotype was seen a few times. The rearrangement uses TRBV20-1 and TRBJ2-7; 7 nucleotides line up with TRBD1. This CDR3 comprises 13 residues. Germline V gene data show CDR1 as DFQATT and CDR2 as SNEGSKA (reference sequence). The V and J ends lost 6 bases and 3 bases, in that order; junction bases with no gene match: 8. In nucleotides, the CDR3 is TGCAGTGCGCTAACGACAGGGCACTACGAGCAGTACTTC. Translated: CSALTTGHYEQYF.

The table lists this clonotype with a few counts. The chain links TRBV9 to TRBJ1-5; TRBD1 agrees at 7 bases. This CDR3 has 15 residues. Germline trimming cut 4 bases from V and 3 bases from J; bases unmatched to any gene: 7. CDR1 and CDR2 from the germline V gene are SGDLS and YYNGEE. The CDR3 region is CASSLGQTPNQPQHF. The CDR3 DNA follows: TGTGCCAGCAGCCTGGGACAGACGCCCAATCAGCCCCAGCATTTT.

Comments on this clonotype: Being one base from a much bigger clone, this may be a read error. The genes are TRBV4-1 and TRBJ2-1; 13 nucleotides line up with TRBD2. This CDR3 contains 15 residues. Germline assignment: CDR1 MGHRA and CDR2 YSYEKL. In DNA form, the CDR3 reads TGCGCCAACAGCCAAGTACTAGCGGGGGGGAATGAGCAGTTCTTC. Amino acid sequence: CANSQVLAGGNEQFF.

The chain is built from TRBV27 and TRBJ2-7; D may be TRBD1 (6 bases). The CDR3 has 13 residues. Germline CDR1 is MNHEY and CDR2 is SMNVEV (reference sequence). This CDR3 reads CANSPGTLYEQYV. For the CDR3, the DNA is TGTGCCAACAGTCCCGGGACACTATACGAGCAGTACGTC.

The V and J genes are TRBV27 and TRBJ2-2, with 9 bases that match TRBD2. The CDR3 sequence is 18 residues long. V dropped 0 bases and J dropped 1; count of bases not matched to a gene: 6. The germline gives CDR1 MNHEY, CDR2 SMNVEV (reference sequence). The CDR3 region has the DNA TGTGCCAGCAGTTTATCGTTGAGAGCGGGGGGGAACACCGGGGAGCTGTTTTTT. This gives the protein CASSLSLRAGGNTGELFF.

J is TRBJ2-7 and V is TRBV7-6; 7 positions match TRBD1. V was pared by 1 base and J by 4 bases, with 7 bases of the junction left unmatched. This CDR3 comprises 15 residues. The germline gives CDR1 SGHVS, CDR2 FNYEAQ. The CDR3 coding sequence is TGTGCCAGCAGCTTAGGGGGGACAGCTAATTACGAGCAGTACTTC. Protein product: CASSLGGTANYEQYF.

This chain uses TRBV12-3 or TRBV12-4 with TRBJ2-7; 8 bases agree with TRBD2. The CDR3 covers 16 residues. Losses at the gene ends were 4 bases for V and 3 bases for J; bases not matched to a gene: 11. CDR3 sequence (DNA): TGTGCCAGCAGTTCCTCGACAGCTAGCGGGCTCTACGAGCAGTACTTC. Its translation is CASSSSTASGLYEQYF.

This chain uses TRBV20-1 with TRBJ2-7; 12 bases are a match to TRBD2. The germline V gene encodes CDR1 DFQATT and CDR2 SNEGSKA (reference sequence). The CDR3 covers 15 residues. The DNA of the CDR3 is TGCAGTGCTAGAGCCCTAGCGGGGGGGCCCCACGAGCATTACGTC. Amino acid sequence: CSARALAGGPHEHYV.

The chain combines TRBV7-9 with TRBJ1-2; weak D call: TRBD1 (6 bases). Germline V gene data show CDR1 as SEHNR and CDR2 as FQNEAQ (reference sequence). Deletions cut 3 bases from V and 0 bases from J, with 11 bases between. This CDR3 comprises 15 residues. In DNA, the CDR3 is TGTGCCAGCAGCTTTCCCAGGACAGCTAACTATGGCTACACCTTC. Its translation: CASSFPRTANYGYTF. Based on the CDR3 plus reference TRBV7-9 and TRBJ1-2, the full variable domain is DTGVSQNPRHKITKRGQNVTFRCDPISEHNRLYWYRQTLGQGPEFLTYFQNEAQLEKSRLLSDRFSAERPKGSFSTLEIQRTEQGDSAMYLCASSFPRTANYGYTFGSGTRLTVV.

The chain is built from TRBV6-6 and TRBJ2-7, with D hard to call. This CDR3 contains 12 residues. Germline CDR1 MNHNY, CDR2 SVGAGI (reference sequence). V lost 0 bases, J lost 5 bases, and 5 bases lay in between. CDR3 nucleotides: TGTGCCAGCAGTTACTCCGAGGACGAGCAGTACTTC. It translates to CASSYSEDEQYF.

This clonotype was detected only a few times. The chain links TRBV14 to TRBJ2-2; no reliable D call. The V gene lost 0 bases and the J gene lost 2 bases, with 10 bases spanning the gap. The CDR3 extends over 16 amino acids. The germline V gene encodes CDR1 SGHDN and CDR2 FVKESK. CDR3 residues: CASSQEEVTNTGELFF. The CDR3, as DNA: TGTGCCAGCAGCCAAGAAGAAGTTACTAACACCGGGGAGCTGTTTTTT.

The CDR3 region is CASSHRDRAAVQYF. The CDR3 DNA is TGTGCCAGCAGCCACCGGGACAGGGCGGCCGTGCAGTACTTC. The chain couples TRBV11-3 to TRBJ2-7; 9 positions match TRBD1. The length of the CDR3 is 14 residues. The V and J ends lost 5 bases and 9 bases, in that order; junction bases with no gene match: 11. Germline CDR1 is SGHNT and CDR2 is YENEEA.

This clonotype has only a few counts. V gene TRBV5-6 combines with J gene TRBJ1-1, with D hard to call. The CDR3 is 16 amino acids. V was pared by 6 bases and J by 7 bases, with 25 bases between. Germline CDR1 SGHDT, CDR2 YYEEEE. The CDR3 is CASIKAYGTYLDEAFF. In DNA form, the CDR3 reads TGTGCCAGCATAAAGGCCTACGGAACCTATCTTGATGAAGCTTTCTTT. The variable domain in full, completed from reference TRBV5-6 and TRBJ1-1, reads DAGVTQSPTHLIKTRGQQVTLRCSPKSGHDTVSWYQQALGQGPQFIFQYYEEEERQRGNFPDRFSGHQFPNYSSELNVNALLLGDSALYLCASIKAYGTYLDEAFFGQGTRLTVV.

This chain connects TRBV9 to TRBJ2-1; D may be TRBD2 (5 bases). Trimming stripped 2 bases from V and 3 bases from J, with 9 bases between. CDR1 is SGDLS, CDR2 YYNGEE, per germline. This CDR3 is built from 14 residues. The CDR3 nucleotides read TGTGCCAGCAGCGTTGGGAGCCTCTACAATGAGCAGTTCTTC. This gives the protein CASSVGSLYNEQFF.

This clonotype was counted between two and nine times. The chain couples TRBV19 to TRBJ1-1; D is unclear. Trimming shortened V by 7 bases and J by 0 bases, and 15 bases separated the two germline ends. This CDR3 is 15 amino acids long. Germline CDR1 and CDR2: LNHDA and SQIVND (reference sequence). CDR3 nucleotide sequence: TGTGCCAGTATCGGCGGCTATTTCATGAACACTGAAGCTTTCTTT. Amino acids: CASIGGYFMNTEAFF.

This chain connects TRBV20-1 to TRBJ2-7; D may be TRBD1 (6 bases). The CDR3 has 16 amino acids. The V gene's germline CDR1 is DFQATT and CDR2 SNEGSKA (reference sequence). V lost 6 bases and J lost 0, with 21 bases in between. CDR3 loop: CSANPLTGISSYEQYF. CDR3 DNA: TGCAGTGCCAACCCCCTAACAGGGATTAGCTCCTACGAGCAGTACTTC.

The chain has TRBV25-1 and TRBJ2-6; D is undetermined. Germline loops: CDR1 MGHDK, CDR2 SYGVNS. V lost 7 bases to trimming and J lost 0 bases, with 16 bases between them. The CDR3 is made up of 17 amino acids. The CDR3 sequence is CASTFDPPPSGANVLTF. The DNA for the CDR3 is TGTGCCAGCACCTTTGACCCCCCACCCTCTGGGGCCAACGTCCTGACTTTC.

The rearrangement joins TRBV12-3 or TRBV12-4 to TRBJ2-5, with TRBD2 matching 9 bases. This CDR3 comprises 13 residues. J gave up 4 bases and V 5 bases, and 2 bases lay outside the gene matches. The CDR3 DNA reads as TGTGCCAGCAGTAAGGGACTAGCAGAGACCCAGTACTTC. Its translation is CASSKGLAETQYF.

The rearrangement links TRBV6-2 or TRBV6-3 to TRBJ2-7; D is unresolved. CDR3 length: 16 amino acids. Germline lookup yields CDR1 MNHEY and CDR2 SVGEGT. The ends were cut back, 2 bases at V and 0 bases at J, with 14 bases in the middle. CDR3 amino acids: CASSYLETQFSYEQYF. The CDR3 DNA reads as TGTGCCAGCAGTTACCTAGAGACACAGTTCTCCTACGAGCAGTACTTC.

The chain carries TRBV7-3 and TRBJ2-4; 16 nucleotides match TRBD2. Losses at the gene ends were 1 base for V and 9 bases for J; bases not matched to a gene: 12. CDR3 length: 19 amino acids. The V gene's germline CDR1 is SGHTA and CDR2 FQGTGA. The CDR3 nucleotides read TGTGCCAGCAGCTTAAATGGGGGACTAGCGGGGGGGCCGGAGGGCATTCAGTACTTC. It codes for CASSLNGGLAGGPEGIQYF.

The gene calls are TRBV10-3 and TRBJ1-4; the D is unclear. Trimming pared 9 bases from V and 0 bases from J, leaving 17 bases between. The CDR3 has 16 amino acids. From germline, CDR1 is ENHRY and CDR2 SYGVKD. Here the CDR3 DNA reads TGTGCCATTCTTACAAAAGTGGGAGCAACTAATGAAAAACTGTTTTTT. Amino acids: CAILTKVGATNEKLFF.

The genes are TRBV20-1 and TRBJ1-6, with D possibly TRBD1 on 6 matching bases. CDR3 length equals 15 residues. The V gene lost 4 bases and the J gene lost 6 bases, with 16 bases spanning the gap. The germline V gene has CDR1 DFQATT and CDR2 SNEGSKA (reference sequence). CDR3 bases: TGCAGTGCTATCGGACAGCGAATGAGTAATTCACCCCTCCACTTT. Protein: CSAIGQRMSNSPLHF.

This clonotype was picked up a small number of times. The V call is TRBV28, the J call TRBJ2-7; perhaps TRBD1 as D (5 bases). Deletions cut 6 bases from V and 3 bases from J, with 9 bases between. This CDR3 is 12 amino acids long. Germline CDR1 MDHEN, CDR2 SYDVKM. CDR3 sequence reads: CASRSGHYEQYV. The CDR3, as DNA: TGTGCCAGCAGATCCGGACACTACGAGCAGTACGTC.

This clonotype was recorded once. This chain uses TRBV2 with TRBJ2-1, with D tentatively TRBD1 (5 bases). The CDR3 sequence is 12 residues long. Germline lookup yields CDR1 SNHLY and CDR2 FYNNEI. Trimming took off 8 bases at V and 8 bases at J, with 13 bases between the two ends. CDR3 residues: CASSRTYDEQFF. The CDR3 DNA is TGTGCCAGCTCCCGGACATACGATGAGCAGTTCTTC.

The chain recombines TRBV20-1 with TRBJ2-7; 8 nucleotides match TRBD2. The germline V gene encodes CDR1 DFQATT and CDR2 SNEGSKA (reference sequence). Trimming at V came to 6 bases and at J to 1 base, leaving 5 bases not matched to a gene. CDR3 size: 13 residues. The CDR3 protein is CSAASSGSYEQYV. CDR3 nucleotides: TGCAGTGCCGCGTCTAGCGGGTCCTACGAGCAGTACGTC.